The 25 T cell receptor beta chains listed next were all sequenced from one sample in a study of Tregs in tolerant kidney transplant recipients. Antigens for these TCRs are unknown. This table comes from immunoSEQ multiplex PCR, and its TCRdb copy is limited to in-frame clones, with some not included. The table records approximately 41,000 clones, 95% of them present only once. The sequencing input was Tregs from blood cultured with allogeneic cells. Source of these receptors: a human donor in good health.

The chain is built from TRBV5-4 and TRBJ2-7; D might be TRBD1 (6 bases). The CDR3 spans 14 residues. The V end lost 4 bases, the J end lost 1 base, and 12 bases lay between the germline ends. The germline V gene has CDR1 SGHNT and CDR2 YYREEE (reference sequence). CDR3 region: CASSLQGRSYEQYF. CDR3 nucleotides: TGTGCCAGCAGCCTACAGGGTCGGTCCTACGAGCAGTACTTC.

This chain connects TRBV6-5 to TRBJ1-2; D not resolved. Trimming took 6 bases from V and 4 from J, leaving 9 bases between them. In germline, CDR1 is MNHEY, CDR2 SVGAGI. The CDR3 is 12 residues long. CDR3 region: CASRLSGYGYTF. DNA for the CDR3: TGTGCCAGCAGGTTATCCGGCTATGGCTACACCTTC.

This clone was picked up a small number of times. The chain carries TRBV7-2 and TRBJ1-4; D is possibly TRBD1 (5 bases). The CDR3 has 13 amino acids. The V and J ends lost 3 bases and 8 bases respectively, with 10 bases between them. Germline-derived CDR1 and CDR2 are SGHTA and FQGNSA. CDR3 region: CASSFQGEEKLFF. CDR3 bases: TGTGCCAGCAGCTTCCAGGGAGAAGAAAAACTGTTTTTT.

This sequence joins TRBV7-2 and TRBJ1-2; maybe TRBD1 (5 bases). V lost 5 bases and J 1 base, leaving 14 bases between the germline ends. CDR1 and CDR2 (germline): SGHTA, FQGNSA. The CDR3 is made up of 15 amino acids. The CDR3 loop reads CASSLNSGGNYGYTF. In DNA, the CDR3 is TGTGCCAGCAGCCTGAACTCCGGGGGTAACTATGGCTACACCTTC.

In nucleotides, the CDR3 is TGTGCCAGCAGCTTATCGAGCGGGAGTTACGAGCAGTACTTC. Its translation is CASSLSSGSYEQYF. The V call is TRBV7-8, the J call TRBJ2-7; 8 nucleotides line up with TRBD2. Germline V lookup: CDR1 SGHVS, CDR2 FQNEAQ. The junction had 4 bases not matched to a gene; V was cut back by 2 bases and J by 4 bases. The CDR3 covers 14 residues.

The CDR3 sequence is CASSSDRSSYEQYF. For the CDR3, the DNA is TGTGCCAGCAGTTCCGACAGGAGCTCCTACGAGCAGTACTTC. The chain employs TRBV9 and TRBJ2-7; tentative D call: TRBD1 (6 bases). Germline CDR1 SGDLS, CDR2 YYNGEE. V was clipped by 5 bases and J by 0 bases, with 12 bases between them. The CDR3 runs to 14 residues.

A word on this clone: Mismatch with germline at one junction end may stem from a read error. CDR3: CASSATGTGVTGELSF. The DNA of the CDR3 is TGCGCCAGCAGTGCTACCGGGACAGGGGTCACCGGGGAGCTGTCTTTT. The rearrangement joins TRBV10-1 to TRBJ2-2; 10 bases fit TRBD1. This CDR3 has 16 residues. The germline gives CDR1 WNHNN, CDR2 SYGVQD (reference sequence).

V is TRBV9 and J is TRBJ2-2, with a tentative D call TRBD1 (6 bases). Germline values: CDR1 SGDLS, CDR2 YYNGEE. Trimming stripped 0 bases from V and 5 bases from J, with 8 bases between. The CDR3 runs to 14 residues. The CDR3 loop is CASSVDQGTGELFF. As DNA, the CDR3 is TGTGCCAGCAGCGTAGACCAGGGGACCGGGGAGCTGTTTTTT.

This clone was counted a single time. The chain links TRBV18 to TRBJ2-1; 8 bases agree with TRBD2. Germline V gives CDR1 KGHSH, CDR2 LQKENI. This CDR3 has 15 residues. J was trimmed by 7 bases and V by 1 base; bases with no gene match: 6. The CDR3 region has the DNA TGTGCCAGCTCACCACAGGGGACTAGAAAAAATGAGCAGTTCTTC. It specifies CASSPQGTRKNEQFF. The full variable domain, rest sourced from reference TRBV18 and TRBJ2-1, is NAGVMQNPRHLVRRRGQEARLRCSPMKGHSHVYWYRQLPEEGLKFMVYLQKENIIDESGMPKERFSAEFPKEGPSILRIQQVVRGDSAAYFCASSPQGTRKNEQFFGPGTRLTVL.

The chain's CDR3 is CASSVVGTTYF. Here the CDR3 DNA reads TGTGCCAGCAGTGTGGTTGGGACAACCTACTTC. The V and J genes are TRBV25-1 and TRBJ2-7; D perhaps matches TRBD1 (6 bases). Germline V gene lookup returns CDR1 MGHDK and CDR2 SYGVNS. The CDR3 is 11 amino acids. Trimming took off 4 bases at V and 13 bases at J, with 14 bases between the two ends.

The V call is TRBV6-1, the J call TRBJ1-1; TRBD1 is a possible D gene (6 bases). V lost 6 bases and J 2 bases, leaving 13 bases between the germline ends. The CDR3 has 14 residues. From germline, CDR1 is MNHNS and CDR2 SASEGT. The CDR3 nucleotides are TGTGCCAGCAGGTTTAGGACAGCCAACACTGAAGCTTTCTTT. Amino acid sequence: CASRFRTANTEAFF.

Concerning this clone: The germline gene is not matched at one end of the junction; a read error may be the cause. The chain recombines TRBV15 with TRBJ2-2; 8 nucleotides match TRBD2. In germline, CDR1 is LNHNV, CDR2 YYDKDF (reference sequence). The CDR3 consists of 17 residues. The CDR3 protein is CATSRVGGVLNTGELFF. The CDR3 DNA follows: TGTGCCACCAGCAGAGTCGGGGGGGTGTTGAACACCGGGGAGCTATTTTTT.

This sequence joins TRBV5-8 and TRBJ1-2; 7 bases line up with TRBD1. The CDR3 spans 13 residues. The junction had 8 bases not matched to a gene; V was cut back by 4 bases and J by 8 bases. Germline V lookup: CDR1 SGHTS, CDR2 YDEGEE. CDR3 sequence reads: CASSPDRLLGYTF. The CDR3 region has the DNA TGTGCCAGCAGCCCGGACAGGTTATTAGGCTACACCTTC.

This chain links TRBV2 with TRBJ2-2, with TRBD2 matching 7 bases. The CDR3 contains 19 residues. J gave up 2 bases and V 3 bases, and 15 bases lay outside the gene matches. CDR1 and CDR2 (germline): SNHLY, FYNNEI. This chain's CDR3 is CASSELWSSGTENTGELFF. For the CDR3, the DNA is TGTGCCAGCAGTGAGTTATGGTCCAGCGGGACGGAAAACACCGGGGAGCTGTTTTTT.

This rearrangement joins TRBV7-6 to TRBJ1-2; D is ambiguous. V lost 1 base and J 5 bases, leaving 17 bases between the germline ends. Germline CDR1 reads SGHVS; CDR2 reads FNYEAQ. This CDR3 comprises 16 residues. Here the CDR3 reads CASSLGSGGGNYGYTF. The CDR3 DNA reads as TGTGCCAGCAGCTTAGGGTCAGGAGGCGGCAATTATGGCTACACCTTC.

V gene TRBV11-2 combines with J gene TRBJ2-7; maybe TRBD1 (6 bases). CDR1 and CDR2 from the germline V gene are SGHAT and FQNNGV. The CDR3 consists of 14 residues. V lost 4 bases and J 4 bases, leaving 14 bases between the germline ends. The CDR3 sequence: CASSSRPRGYEQYF. Written as DNA, the CDR3 is TGTGCCAGCAGCTCCCGACCCAGGGGTTACGAGCAGTACTTC.

This sequence joins TRBV19 and TRBJ1-1; 12 bases are a match to TRBD1. The CDR3 has 15 amino acids. Germline V gene data show CDR1 as LNHDA and CDR2 as SQIVND (reference sequence). After removal of 5 bases from V and 5 bases from J, the junction contained 6 bases not matched to a gene. The CDR3, as DNA: TGTGCCAGTAGTGGCGGGACAGGGGGCAATACTGAAGCTTTCTTT. Translated, it gives CASSGGTGGNTEAFF. The full variable domain, completed using reference TRBV19 and TRBJ1-1, is DGGITQSPKYLFRKEGQNVTLSCEQNLNHDAMYWYRQDPGQGLRLIYYSQIVNDFQKGDIAEGYSVSREKKESFPLTVTSAQKNPTAFYLCASSGGTGGNTEAFFGQGTRLTVV.

The V gene is TRBV5-6, the J gene TRBJ2-5; D is undetermined. There are 15 residues in the CDR3. Germline-derived CDR1 and CDR2 are SGHDT and YYEEEE. Trimming pared 4 bases from V and 2 bases from J, leaving 15 bases between. CDR3 bases: TGTGCCAGCAGCCACTTTCTGGGAAATCAAGAGACCCAGTACTTC. Translating gives CASSHFLGNQETQYF.

This clone was recorded once. The genes are TRBV6-5 and TRBJ1-2; tentative D call: TRBD1 (5 bases). Trimming shortened V by 2 bases and J by 8 bases, and 9 bases separated the two germline ends. Germline values: CDR1 MNHEY, CDR2 SVGAGI. The CDR3 sequence is 12 residues long. DNA for the CDR3: TGTGCCAGCAGTTACCAGGGATACGGCTACACCTTC. It specifies CASSYQGYGYTF.

This chain links TRBV5-1 with TRBJ2-1; 15 bases line up with TRBD2. V was clipped by 0 bases and J by 13 bases; unmatched bases: 8. The germline V gene has CDR1 SGHRS and CDR2 YFSETQ. This CDR3 contains 16 residues. CDR3 sequence (DNA): TGCGCCAGCAGCTTGGGAGGGACTAGCGGGAGGAGGCTTCAGTTCTTC. This encodes CASSLGGTSGRRLQFF.

This chain connects TRBV5-4 to TRBJ1-6, with D perhaps TRBD1 (5 bases). Trimming removed 2 bases at V and 7 bases at J, with 13 bases between. In germline, CDR1 is SGHNT, CDR2 YYREEE (reference sequence). This CDR3 spans 15 amino acids. The CDR3 nucleotides are TGTGCCAGCAGCTTAGGGGCAGTCGGCAATTCACCCCTCCACTTT. Protein sequence: CASSLGAVGNSPLHF.

This clone was recorded only once. This rearrangement joins TRBV5-1 to TRBJ1-3; D is ambiguous. There are 16 residues in the CDR3. The germline V and J ends were trimmed by 0 bases and 3 bases, with 13 bases remaining between them. Germline assignment: CDR1 SGHRS and CDR2 YFSETQ. CDR3 bases: TGCGCCAGCAGCTTGGCCGGCTGGGAGGGTGGAAACACCATATATTTT. Residues: CASSLAGWEGGNTIYF.

V gene TRBV15 combines with J gene TRBJ2-3; D is possibly TRBD1 or TRBD2 (6 bases each). The V gene lost 9 bases and the J gene lost 2 bases, with 21 bases spanning the gap. Per the germline V gene, CDR1 is LNHNV and CDR2 is YYDKDF (reference sequence). The CDR3 has 16 amino acids. The CDR3 here is CATRMGGRPDTDTQYF. In DNA, the CDR3 is TGTGCCACTAGGATGGGGGGCCGGCCTGACACAGATACGCAGTATTTT.

This chain connects TRBV5-6 to TRBJ1-6; D gene ambiguous. CDR3 size: 14 residues. Trimming cost V 4 bases and J 4 bases, with 9 bases left between them. Germline-derived CDR1 and CDR2 are SGHDT and YYEEEE. DNA of the CDR3: TGTGCCAGCAGCCCGCGAGGGTATAATTCACCCCTCCACTTT. Translation: CASSPRGYNSPLHF. Combining the CDR3 with reference TRBV5-6 and TRBJ1-6 gives the whole variable domain DAGVTQSPTHLIKTRGQQVTLRCSPKSGHDTVSWYQQALGQGPQFIFQYYEEEERQRGNFPDRFSGHQFPNYSSELNVNALLLGDSALYLCASSPRGYNSPLHFGNGTRLTVT.

The gene calls are TRBV5-4 and TRBJ1-3; D remains unclear. The CDR3 runs to 15 residues. The V gene's germline CDR1 is SGHNT and CDR2 YYREEE (reference sequence). V was shortened by 4 bases and J by 0 bases, with 11 bases between the two germline ends. CDR3 loop: CASSTVPHSGNTIYF. The CDR3 DNA is TGTGCCAGCAGCACTGTTCCTCACTCTGGAAACACCATATATTTT.